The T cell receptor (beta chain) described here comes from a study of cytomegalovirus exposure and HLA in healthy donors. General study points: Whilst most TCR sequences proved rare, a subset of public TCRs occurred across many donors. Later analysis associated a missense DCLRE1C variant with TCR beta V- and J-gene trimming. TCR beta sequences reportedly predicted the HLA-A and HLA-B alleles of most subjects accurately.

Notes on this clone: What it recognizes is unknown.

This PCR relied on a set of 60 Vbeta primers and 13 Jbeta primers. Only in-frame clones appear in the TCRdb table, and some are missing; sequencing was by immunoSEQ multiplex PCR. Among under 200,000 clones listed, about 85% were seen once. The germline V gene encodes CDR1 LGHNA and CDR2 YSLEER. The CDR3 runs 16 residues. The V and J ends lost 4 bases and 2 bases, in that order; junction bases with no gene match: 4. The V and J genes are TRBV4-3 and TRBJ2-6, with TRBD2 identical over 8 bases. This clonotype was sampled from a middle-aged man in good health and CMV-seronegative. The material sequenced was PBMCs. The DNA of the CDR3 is TGCGCCAGCAGCCCCGGGGGGGTAACTGGGGCCAACGTCCTGACTTTC. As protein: CASSPGGVTGANVLTF.